The clone carrying this TCR beta chain has just a few counts. Its antigen is as yet unknown. This specimen comes from a study of early T cells in non-severe SARS-CoV-2 infection. Overall study context: Bulk RNA isolated from unsorted whole blood underwent sequencing; chains were not paired.

CDR1 and CDR2 (germline): SGHAT, FQDESV (reference sequence). The CDR3 consists of 16 residues. V shed 1 base and J shed 0 bases, with 10 bases lying between them. Study-level results: Private and CD4 specificities were missed by VDJdb matching, skewed to anti-spike CD8.

Individual cDNA molecules were tagged with unique molecular identifiers, the study reported. TCRdb reprocessed the 5' RACE reads with MiXCR, giving one entry per CDR3 protein. In the table there are about 58,000 distinct CDR3 sequences, 9.5% to 15% of which are singletons. This receptor was identified in an adult who was a healthcare worker with PCR-confirmed SARS-CoV-2 infection or an uninfected control (not recorded which). Sequencing was carried out using whole blood. This rearrangement joins TRBV11-1 to TRBJ1-5, with D unclear. The DNA of the CDR3 is TGTGCCAGCAGCTTAGATGAGCCCTATAGCAATCAGCCCCAGCATTTT. Its translation is CASSLDEPYSNQPQHF.